This is a list of T cell receptor beta chains from one sample in a study of cytomegalovirus exposure and HLA in healthy donors. Some clones are missing from TCRdb's copy, which holds only in-frame ones; the method was immunoSEQ multiplex PCR. The sample shows fewer than 350,000 clones, 70% to 90% of them seen only once. Sequencing was carried out using PBMCs. These receptors were obtained from a woman aged 18-29 years in good health and CMV-seronegative. Both conserved end residues are part of each CDR3. D genes are given only for firm matches. Part of the rows lack a size; the others show once, few, many or a class for expanded clones.

v_call: TRBV6-1
d_call: -
j_call: TRBJ1-1
clone_size: once
cdr3_aa: CASSSATRTEAFF
cdr3_nt: TGTGCCAGCAGCTCTGCCACTAGGACTGAAGCTTTCTTT

v_call: TRBV2
d_call: TRBD2
j_call: TRBJ2-3
clone_size: -
cdr3_aa: CASRAGGGADTQYF
cdr3_nt: TGTGCCAGCAGAGCGGGGGGAGGGGCAGATACGCAGTATTTT

v_call: TRBV5-1
d_call: -
j_call: TRBJ1-5
clone_size: -
cdr3_aa: CASSPGTSGYSNQPQHF
cdr3_nt: TGCGCCAGCAGCCCCGGGACATCTGGGTATAGCAATCAGCCCCAGCATTTT

v_call: TRBV27
d_call: TRBD2
j_call: TRBJ2-3
clone_size: -
cdr3_aa: CASRKGLAYLTDTQYF
cdr3_nt: TGTGCCAGCAGGAAAGGACTAGCCTACCTTACAGATACGCAGTATTTT

v_call: TRBV11-1
d_call: -
j_call: TRBJ2-2
clone_size: -
cdr3_aa: CASRDSNAGELFF
cdr3_nt: TGTGCCAGCAGGGACAGTAACGCCGGGGAGCTGTTTTTT

v_call: TRBV6-4
d_call: TRBD1
j_call: TRBJ1-1
clone_size: -
cdr3_aa: CASRTGTGNTEAFF
cdr3_nt: TGTGCCAGCAGAACTGGGACAGGGAACACTGAAGCTTTCTTT

v_call: TRBV4-2
d_call: -
j_call: TRBJ1-2
clone_size: -
cdr3_aa: CASSQEGGTTNYGYTF
cdr3_nt: TGTGCCAGCAGCCAAGAAGGGGGTACAACTAACTATGGCTACACCTTC

v_call: TRBV7-3
d_call: -
j_call: TRBJ1-1
clone_size: -
cdr3_aa: CASSLGSNTEAFF
cdr3_nt: TGTGCCAGCAGCTTAGGCAGTAACACTGAAGCTTTCTTT

v_call: TRBV7-9
d_call: -
j_call: TRBJ1-1
clone_size: -
cdr3_aa: CASSAGSPGTEAFF
cdr3_nt: TGTGCCAGCAGCGCAGGGTCGCCGGGCACTGAAGCTTTCTTT

v_call: TRBV6-5
d_call: -
j_call: TRBJ1-6
clone_size: -
cdr3_aa: CASQDNYYSPLHF
cdr3_nt: TGTGCCAGCCAAGACAATTATTATTCCCCCCTCCACTTT

v_call: TRBV6-6
d_call: TRBD1
j_call: TRBJ1-2
clone_size: -
cdr3_aa: CASSTWTGADYGYTF
cdr3_nt: TGTGCCAGCAGTACATGGACAGGGGCGGACTATGGCTACACCTTC

v_call: TRBV6-1
d_call: -
j_call: TRBJ1-5
clone_size: -
cdr3_aa: CASSDLRNQPQHF
cdr3_nt: TGTGCCAGCAGTGACCTACGCAATCAGCCCCAGCATTTT

v_call: TRBV19
d_call: TRBD1
j_call: TRBJ2-5
clone_size: -
cdr3_aa: CASSTRDRGETQYF
cdr3_nt: TGTGCCAGTAGTACCCGGGACAGGGGAGAGACCCAGTACTTC

v_call: TRBV29-1
d_call: TRBD2
j_call: TRBJ2-1
clone_size: once
cdr3_aa: CSAVGRGGLLNLEQFF
cdr3_nt: TGCAGCGCCGTAGGGCGGGGGGGCCTTTTGAATCTTGAGCAGTTCTTC

v_call: TRBV6-1
d_call: -
j_call: TRBJ2-7
clone_size: -
cdr3_aa: CASSTGPYEQYF
cdr3_nt: TGTGCCAGCAGTACAGGGCCCTACGAGCAGTACTTC

v_call: TRBV29-1
d_call: -
j_call: TRBJ2-5
clone_size: -
cdr3_aa: CSVAATEPEQYF
cdr3_nt: TGCAGCGTTGCAGCGACTGAACCTGAGCAGTACTTC

v_call: TRBV4-2
d_call: TRBD1
j_call: TRBJ2-5
clone_size: -
cdr3_aa: CASSQDSKGGAETQYF
cdr3_nt: TGTGCCAGCAGCCAAGATAGTAAAGGGGGCGCAGAGACCCAGTACTTC

v_call: TRBV6-5
d_call: TRBD1
j_call: TRBJ2-7
clone_size: -
cdr3_aa: CATNSGGQGYEQYF
cdr3_nt: TGTGCCACCAACTCAGGGGGACAGGGCTACGAGCAGTACTTC

v_call: TRBV5-6
d_call: -
j_call: TRBJ1-1
clone_size: -
cdr3_aa: CASSQPADFEAFF
cdr3_nt: TGTGCCAGCAGCCAGCCCGCGGACTTTGAGGCTTTCTTT

v_call: TRBV9
d_call: TRBD2
j_call: TRBJ2-7
clone_size: once
cdr3_aa: CASSPWTSADEQYF
cdr3_nt: TGTGCCAGCAGCCCCTGGACTAGCGCCGACGAGCAGTACTTC

v_call: TRBV6-4
d_call: -
j_call: TRBJ2-1
clone_size: -
cdr3_aa: CASSDRAGASNEQFF
cdr3_nt: TGTGCCAGCAGTGATCGGGCGGGGGCCTCCAATGAGCAGTTCTTC

v_call: TRBV4-1
d_call: -
j_call: TRBJ1-2
clone_size: -
cdr3_aa: CASSQDRQDPYGYTF
cdr3_nt: TGCGCCAGCAGCCAAGATAGACAGGACCCCTATGGCTACACCTTC

v_call: TRBV2
d_call: -
j_call: TRBJ1-1
clone_size: once
cdr3_aa: CARRGSASNTEAFF
cdr3_nt: TGTGCCAGGCGAGGCAGCGCATCGAACACTGAAGCTTTCTTT

v_call: TRBV6-1
d_call: TRBD2
j_call: TRBJ2-3
clone_size: few
cdr3_aa: CASSDSSGGADTQYF
cdr3_nt: TGTGCCAGCAGTGACTCTAGCGGGGGGGCAGATACGCAGTATTTT

v_call: TRBV30
d_call: TRBD2
j_call: TRBJ2-3
clone_size: -
cdr3_aa: CAWSVVAGGGADTQYF
cdr3_nt: TGTGCCTGGAGTGTAGTAGCGGGGGGAGGGGCAGATACGCAGTATTTT

v_call: TRBV7-2
d_call: -
j_call: TRBJ2-7
clone_size: -
cdr3_aa: CASSLVVSLYEQYF
cdr3_nt: TGTGCCAGCAGCTTAGTGGTTAGCCTCTACGAGCAGTACTTC

v_call: TRBV4-2
d_call: TRBD2
j_call: TRBJ2-5
clone_size: -
cdr3_aa: CASSQAALAGGRGETQYF
cdr3_nt: TGTGCCAGCAGCCAAGCGGCGCTAGCGGGGGGGCGGGGAGAGACCCAGTACTTC

v_call: TRBV27
d_call: -
j_call: TRBJ1-4
clone_size: -
cdr3_aa: CASSPSGGTNEKLFF
cdr3_nt: TGTGCCAGCAGCCCTTCTGGGGGCACTAATGAAAAACTGTTTTTT

v_call: TRBV2
d_call: -
j_call: TRBJ1-1
clone_size: -
cdr3_aa: CASRSRLEAGNTEAFF
cdr3_nt: TGTGCCAGCAGGAGCCGACTGGAAGCCGGGAACACTGAAGCTTTCTTT

v_call: TRBV7-3
d_call: -
j_call: TRBJ2-3
clone_size: -
cdr3_aa: CASSLTGLDTQYF
cdr3_nt: TGTGCCAGCAGCTTAACTGGCCTAGATACGCAGTATTTT

v_call: TRBV29-1
d_call: -
j_call: TRBJ2-7
clone_size: once
cdr3_aa: CSVVQGSYEQYF
cdr3_nt: TGCAGCGTTGTGCAGGGGTCCTACGAGCAGTACTTC